A selection of T cell receptor beta chains follows, all from one sample in a study of T-cell reconstitution after alpha-beta-depleted transplantation in children. TCRdb re-called the PCR reads with MiXCR, one entry per CDR3 protein. The table has roughly 150,000 distinct CDR3 sequences, 8.5% to 14% seen once. The material was PBMCs, obtained before TCRalphabeta/CD19-depleted stem cell transplant. The origin of the receptors is a boy between 2 and 10 years old with acute myeloid leukemia, due to receive a stem cell transplant. Each CDR3 is given with its conserved first and last residue. Fields, in order: V gene, D gene, J gene, clone size, CDR3 length, CDR3 protein, CDR3 DNA. The D gene is left open where the match is weak. Size tells how often a clone was seen (once, few, many) or the class of an expanded clone, and some rows leave it out.

TRBV5-5,TRBD1,TRBJ2-4,many,15,CASSPDRVGKNIQYF,TGTGCCAGCAGCCCGGACAGGGTAGGCAAAAACATTCAGTACTTC
TRBV4-1,.,TRBJ2-1,many,15,CASSQEHSSYNEQFF,TGCGCCAGCAGCCAAGAGCACAGCTCCTACAATGAGCAGTTCTTC
TRBV30,TRBD1,TRBJ1-4,few,15,CAWRATGKVQEKLFF,TGTGCCTGGAGGGCGACAGGGAAGGTTCAGGAAAAACTGTTTTTT
TRBV4-1,TRBD1,TRBJ1-1,many,15,CASSQDRGLNTEAFF,TGCGCCAGCAGCCAGGACAGGGGCTTGAACACTGAAGCTTTCTTT
TRBV5-8,.,TRBJ2-3,many,15,CASSVALVSTDTQYF,TGTGCCAGCAGTGTTGCGCTAGTCAGCACAGATACGCAGTATTTT
TRBV4-2,.,TRBJ2-1,many,19,CASSQRGTGDYGPYNEQFF,TGTGCCAGCAGCCAGAGGGGAACAGGGGACTATGGTCCCTACAATGAGCAGTTCTTC
TRBV30,TRBD2,TRBJ2-1,few,15,CAWDARGGLGNEQFF,TGTGCCTGGGACGCCCGGGGGGGGTTAGGGAATGAGCAGTTCTTC
TRBV28,TRBD1,TRBJ1-1,many,15,CASVPGQEVGTEAFF,TGTGCCAGCGTCCCGGGACAGGAGGTTGGCACTGAAGCTTTCTTT
TRBV29-1,.,TRBJ2-3,many,15,CSVDGWQPYTDTQYF,TGCAGCGTTGATGGGTGGCAGCCATACACAGATACGCAGTATTTT
TRBV12-3/TRBV12-4,.,TRBJ2-1,many,16,CASSLDLALPLNEQFF,TGTGCCAGCAGTTTAGATCTAGCTCTCCCGCTCAATGAGCAGTTCTTC
TRBV12-3/TRBV12-4,.,TRBJ2-5,many,13,CASSSQGLETQYF,TGTGCCAGCAGTTCACAGGGTCTGGAGACCCAGTACTTC
TRBV5-1,.,TRBJ2-3,many,14,CASSSPGLADTQYF,TGCGCCAGCAGCTCTCCGGGTCTCGCAGATACGCAGTATTTT
TRBV3-1,.,TRBJ2-1,many,14,CASSEWGAYNEQFF,TGTGCCAGCAGCGAGTGGGGGGCTTACAATGAGCAGTTCTTC
TRBV15,TRBD1,TRBJ1-2,many,16,CATSVTYRGTNYGYTF,TGTGCCACCAGCGTTACCTACAGGGGGACTAACTATGGCTACACCTTC
TRBV28,.,TRBJ2-3,many,14,CAITGGLFTDTQYF,TGTGCCATCACTGGGGGACTGTTCACAGATACGCAGTATTTT
TRBV20-1,.,TRBJ2-5,many,10,CSAIGETQYF,TGCAGTGCTATAGGGGAGACCCAGTACTTC
TRBV5-1,.,TRBJ2-5,many,14,CASSEGSWQETQYF,TGCGCCAGCAGTGAGGGGTCGTGGCAAGAGACCCAGTACTTC
TRBV20-1,.,TRBJ2-3,many,13,CSARFRLTDTQYF,TGCAGTGCTAGATTTAGACTCACAGATACGCAGTATTTT
TRBV20-1,.,TRBJ2-3,many,14,CSARRGVSTDTQYF,TGCAGTGCTAGAAGGGGGGTTAGCACAGATACGCAGTATTTT
TRBV7-9,.,TRBJ1-6,many,15,CASSLSGGKGSPLHF,TGTGCCAGCAGCTTATCGGGCGGGAAGGGATCACCCCTCCACTTT
TRBV11-2,TRBD1,TRBJ2-2,many,15,CASSLIRGSTGELFF,TGTGCCAGCAGCTTAATCAGGGGGTCCACCGGGGAGCTGTTTTTT
TRBV5-1,.,TRBJ2-7,many,15,CASSLYPETWHEQYF,TGCGCCAGCAGCTTGTACCCTGAAACCTGGCACGAGCAGTACTTC
TRBV7-9,.,TRBJ2-7,many,16,CASSIAPGSQGGEQYF,TGTGCCAGCAGCATCGCTCCCGGGTCCCAGGGGGGCGAGCAGTACTTC
TRBV7-9,TRBD1,TRBJ2-5,many,15,CASSFRQGVGETQYF,TGTGCCAGCAGCTTCCGGCAGGGGGTAGGAGAGACCCAGTACTTC
TRBV11-1,TRBD2,TRBJ2-1,many,19,CASSSGTSLIHRSYNEQFF,TGTGCCAGCAGCTCGGGGACTAGCCTCATCCACCGCTCCTACAATGAGCAGTTCTTC
TRBV29-1,.,TRBJ2-2,many,14,CSAEGQGRSGELFF,TGCAGCGCCGAAGGGCAGGGGAGGAGCGGGGAGCTGTTTTTT
TRBV18,TRBD2,TRBJ2-7,.,17,CASSPPGVAGGRGEQYF,TGTGCCAGCTCACCACCGGGGGTAGCGGGAGGTCGAGGCGAGCAGTACTTC
TRBV4-1,TRBD2,TRBJ2-7,many,16,CASSQSGAGVTYEQYF,TGCGCCAGCAGCCAATCGGGAGCGGGAGTAACCTACGAGCAGTACTTC
TRBV20-1,.,TRBJ1-1,many,14,CSARAAGTNTEAFF,TGCAGTGCTAGAGCGGCGGGGACGAACACTGAAGCTTTCTTT
TRBV7-9,TRBD1,TRBJ1-4,many,15,CASSSPTGSPGKLFF,TGTGCCAGCAGCTCGCCGACAGGGAGTCCCGGAAAACTGTTTTTT
TRBV12-3/TRBV12-4,.,TRBJ2-7,many,16,CASSYPPQRSSYEQYF,TGTGCCAGCAGTTACCCGCCTCAGCGGTCCTCCTACGAGCAGTACTTC
TRBV27,TRBD1,TRBJ2-2,many,17,CASSFLRTGVNTGELFF,TGTGCCAGCAGTTTCCTGAGGACAGGGGTTAACACCGGGGAGCTGTTTTTT
TRBV5-1,.,TRBJ2-6,many,14,CASRYSSGANVLTF,TGCGCCAGCAGGTATAGCTCTGGGGCCAACGTCCTGACTTTC
TRBV5-1,.,TRBJ2-5,many,13,CASGLLAQETQYF,TGCGCCAGCGGGCTACTAGCCCAAGAGACCCAGTACTTC
TRBV4-1,.,TRBJ2-5,many,15,CASSPQQGPEETQYF,TGCGCCAGCAGCCCCCAACAGGGCCCCGAAGAGACCCAGTACTTC
TRBV5-6,.,TRBJ2-3,many,13,CASSRDREDTQYF,TGTGCCAGCAGCCGGGACCGAGAAGATACGCAGTATTTT
TRBV20-1,.,TRBJ2-3,many,13,CSALEGSTDTQYF,TGCAGTGCGCTGGAGGGCTCTACAGATACGCAGTATTTT
TRBV7-3,.,TRBJ2-5,many,13,CASSLRFGETQYF,TGTGCCAGCAGCTTAAGGTTTGGGGAGACCCAGTACTTC
TRBV14,.,TRBJ2-5,many,12,CASSQIVGTQYF,TGTGCCAGCAGCCAGATTGTCGGGACCCAGTACTTC
TRBV10-3,.,TRBJ1-1,many,15,CAISDRDGWNTEAFF,TGTGCCATCAGTGACAGGGATGGTTGGAACACTGAAGCTTTCTTT
TRBV5-1,.,TRBJ1-6,many,15,CASSSDITNNSPLHF,TGCGCCAGCAGCTCAGACATCACCAATAATTCACCCCTCCACTTT